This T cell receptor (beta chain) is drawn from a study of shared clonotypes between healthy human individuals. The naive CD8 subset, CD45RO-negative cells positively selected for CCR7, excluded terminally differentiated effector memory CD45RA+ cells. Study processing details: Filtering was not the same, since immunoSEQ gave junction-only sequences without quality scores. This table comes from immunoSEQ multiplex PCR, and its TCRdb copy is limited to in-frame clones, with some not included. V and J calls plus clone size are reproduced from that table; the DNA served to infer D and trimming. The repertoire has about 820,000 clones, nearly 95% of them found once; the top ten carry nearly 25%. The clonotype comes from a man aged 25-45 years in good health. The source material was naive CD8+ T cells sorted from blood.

The CDR3 DNA reads TGTGCCAGCAGCTTAACCATACTAGCGGGAGGGCCCGATGAGCAGTTCTTC. Translating gives CASSLTILAGGPDEQFF. The chain links TRBV7-8 to TRBJ2-1; TRBD2 aligns across 13 bases. V was clipped by 2 bases and J by 8 bases; unmatched bases: 9. The CDR3 extends over 17 amino acids. Germline loops: CDR1 SGHVS, CDR2 FQNEAQ.